The rows below give T cell receptor beta chains drawn from one sample of a study of cytomegalovirus exposure and HLA in healthy donors. Some clones are missing from TCRdb's copy, which holds only in-frame ones; the method was immunoSEQ multiplex PCR. This table has approximately 260,000 clones, roughly 85% appearing once. The specimen sequenced was PBMCs. The receptor set was obtained from a woman between 18 and 29 years old in good health and CMV-seronegative. The CDR3 runs from the conserved cysteine through the conserved F or W. A D gene is named only where the DNA matches it firmly. Expanded clones are given a class, and other clones once, few, many or no size at all.

d_gene,v_gene,j_gene,abundance,CDR3aa,CDR3nt
NA,TRBV30,TRBJ1-5,NA,CAWSDWGAQPQHF,TGTGCCTGGAGTGACTGGGGAGCACAGCCCCAGCATTTT
TRBD2,TRBV2,TRBJ2-7,NA,CASSWTSGIYEQYF,TGTGCCAGCAGTTGGACTAGCGGAATCTACGAGCAGTACTTC
NA,TRBV27,TRBJ2-1,few,CASSLRLTGTTYNEQFF,TGTGCCAGCAGCCTGAGGCTCACAGGCACTACCTACAATGAGCAGTTCTTC
TRBD1,TRBV6-6,TRBJ1-4,NA,CASSYSQGGNEKLFF,TGTGCCAGCAGTTACTCACAGGGGGGTAATGAAAAACTGTTTTTT
TRBD1,TRBV5-4,TRBJ1-2,NA,CASSLDRGQGGYTF,TGTGCCAGCAGCTTGGACAGGGGGCAGGGTGGCTACACCTTC
NA,TRBV7-3,TRBJ2-1,NA,CASSLNPGGSYNEQFF,TGTGCCAGCAGCTTAAATCCAGGGGGGTCCTACAATGAGCAGTTCTTC
TRBD2,TRBV19,TRBJ2-5,NA,CASSLWLAGVGTQYF,TGTGCCAGTAGCCTCTGGCTAGCGGGAGTTGGGACCCAGTACTTC
TRBD1,TRBV7-9,TRBJ2-1,NA,CASSPGTGGSYNEQFF,TGTGCCAGCAGCCCGGGGACAGGGGGCTCCTACAATGAGCAGTTCTTC
NA,TRBV4-1,TRBJ1-5,NA,CASSQADSISNQPQHF,TGCGCCAGCAGCCAAGCGGACAGTATAAGCAATCAGCCCCAGCATTTT
TRBD1,TRBV4-1,TRBJ1-5,few,CASSQGGDRNQPQHF,TGCGCCAGCAGCCAAGGGGGGGACAGGAATCAGCCCCAGCATTTT
NA,TRBV14,TRBJ1-2,NA,CASSQVSHGYTF,TGTGCCAGCAGCCAAGTCTCCCATGGCTACACCTTC
TRBD1,TRBV5-1,TRBJ2-5,NA,CASSSPGGTGPETQYF,TGCGCCAGCAGCTCGCCCGGCGGGACAGGGCCAGAGACCCAGTACTTC
NA,TRBV13,TRBJ2-5,NA,CASSRDSEETQYF,TGTGCCAGCAGCCGGGACTCAGAGGAGACCCAGTACTTC
TRBD1,TRBV2,TRBJ1-2,once,CASSAGQGSGYGYTF,TGTGCCAGCAGTGCGGGACAGGGCAGTGGGTATGGCTACACCTTC
NA,TRBV7-6,TRBJ1-3,NA,CASSLVGKCSGNTIYF,TGTGCCAGCAGCCTGGTCGGTAAGTGCTCTGGAAACACCATATATTTT
NA,TRBV7-8,TRBJ1-2,NA,CASSRTEARGHGYTF,TGTGCCAGCAGCCGAACGGAGGCGCGGGGCCATGGCTACACCTTC
TRBD2,TRBV9,TRBJ2-2,NA,CASSVGTSGYTGELFF,TGTGCCAGCAGCGTAGGGACTAGCGGATACACCGGGGAGCTGTTTTTT
NA,TRBV6-4,TRBJ1-2,NA,CASSDSWRGHGYTF,TGTGCCAGCAGTGACTCGTGGAGGGGCCATGGCTACACCTTC
NA,TRBV30,TRBJ2-3,NA,CAWSRGLSTDTQYF,TGTGCCTGGAGTAGGGGACTGAGCACAGATACGCAGTATTTT
TRBD1,TRBV9,TRBJ1-2,NA,CASSGTGLNYGYTF,TGTGCCAGCAGCGGGACAGGGTTAAACTATGGCTACACCTTC
NA,TRBV5-4,TRBJ1-2,NA,CASSLGLSGSNYGYTF,TGTGCCAGCAGCTTGGGTCTTTCAGGTTCTAACTATGGCTACACCTTC
TRBD1,TRBV6-5,TRBJ1-1,once,CASRERGQSEAFF,TGTGCCAGCAGAGAGAGGGGGCAGTCGGAAGCTTTCTTT
TRBD1,TRBV5-4,TRBJ1-1,NA,CASGTGEATEAFF,TGTGCCAGCGGTACAGGGGAGGCCACTGAAGCTTTCTTT
NA,TRBV2,TRBJ1-3,NA,CASITGRGGGGNTIYF,TGTGCCAGCATTACCGGCCGGGGGGGCGGTGGAAACACCATATATTTT
TRBD2,TRBV7-6,TRBJ2-7,NA,CASSDGGGLEQYF,TGTGCCAGCAGCGATGGGGGAGGGCTCGAGCAGTACTTC
TRBD1,TRBV7-2,TRBJ1-1,NA,CASSLGAGGVTEAFF,TGTGCCAGCAGCTTAGGTGCAGGGGGAGTCACTGAAGCTTTCTTT
NA,TRBV5-1,TRBJ2-1,NA,CASFWGTTAVDEQFF,TGCGCCAGCTTCTGGGGGACAACGGCCGTAGATGAGCAGTTCTTC
NA,TRBV9,TRBJ1-2,NA,CASSVAANYGYTF,TGTGCCAGCAGCGTAGCTGCTAACTATGGCTACACCTTC
TRBD1,TRBV2,TRBJ1-2,NA,CASSQRGQFYGYTF,TGTGCCAGCAGCCAAAGGGGACAGTTCTATGGCTACACCTTC
NA,TRBV2,TRBJ1-2,NA,CASSLDRLNYGYTF,TGTGCCAGCAGTCTTGACAGATTGAACTATGGCTACACCTTC
TRBD1,TRBV27,TRBJ1-1,NA,CASSMTRDRAAFF,TGTGCCAGCAGTATGACCCGGGACAGGGCCGCTTTCTTT
TRBD1,TRBV7-2,TRBJ1-5,NA,CASSFDRGRNQPQHF,TGTGCCAGCAGCTTCGACAGGGGTAGGAATCAGCCCCAGCATTTT
NA,TRBV6-1,TRBJ1-2,NA,CARNSGYAGGNGYTF,TGTGCCAGGAACTCTGGGTACGCGGGTGGGAATGGCTACACCTTC
TRBD1,TRBV6-5,TRBJ1-2,NA,CASTIPGQGSLGYTF,TGTGCCAGCACCATCCCGGGACAGGGTTCCCTTGGCTACACCTTC
TRBD1,TRBV28,TRBJ1-2,NA,CASSSSGDRASANYGYTF,TGTGCCAGCAGTTCATCAGGGGACAGGGCCTCAGCTAACTATGGCTACACCTTC
NA,TRBV4-1,TRBJ1-4,NA,CASSQDFSGGEEKLFF,TGCGCCAGCAGCCAAGATTTTTCGGGGGGTGAGGAAAAACTGTTTTTT
NA,TRBV30,TRBJ1-1,few,CAWRPDRDTEAFF,TGTGCCTGGAGACCGGACAGAGACACTGAAGCTTTCTTT
NA,TRBV30,TRBJ1-2,NA,CAWMQGIYGYTF,TGTGCCTGGATGCAGGGAATCTATGGCTACACCTTC
TRBD1,TRBV7-2,TRBJ1-2,NA,CASRQGAGVNYGYTF,TGTGCCAGCCGCCAGGGGGCGGGAGTTAACTATGGCTACACCTTC
NA,TRBV10-1,TRBJ2-3,NA,CATLFEPCTDTQYF,TGCGCCACCCTCTTCGAGCCGTGCACAGATACGCAGTATTTT
NA,TRBV7-2,TRBJ2-3,NA,CASSFLAGVTDTQYF,TGTGCCAGCAGCTTTCTTGCAGGGGTCACAGATACGCAGTATTTT
NA,TRBV5-1,TRBJ1-5,NA,CASSLSGQPNQPQHF,TGCGCCAGCAGCTTGTCAGGACAGCCCAATCAGCCCCAGCATTTT
TRBD2,TRBV9,TRBJ2-2,NA,CASTGLEDTGELFF,TGTGCCAGCACCGGACTAGAGGACACCGGGGAGCTGTTTTTT
TRBD1,TRBV5-1,TRBJ1-2,once,CASSSGTGINGYTF,TGCGCCAGCAGCTCCGGGACAGGGATCAATGGCTACACCTTC
NA,TRBV5-6,TRBJ2-1,NA,CASSLVPPGVPEQFF,TGTGCCAGCAGCTTGGTCCCTCCCGGGGTCCCCGAGCAGTTCTTC
NA,TRBV9,TRBJ2-1,NA,CASSGITAGKINEQFF,TGTGCCAGCAGCGGAATTACGGCGGGGAAAATCAATGAGCAGTTCTTC
TRBD2,TRBV19,TRBJ2-5,NA,CASSIRGLAGSETQYF,TGTGCCAGTAGTATCCGAGGGCTAGCGGGATCGGAGACCCAGTACTTC
NA,TRBV30,TRBJ2-7,NA,CAWTENSYEQYF,TGTGCCTGGACTGAGAACTCCTACGAGCAGTACTTC
NA,TRBV2,TRBJ1-2,few,CASSVGVRANYGYTF,TGTGCCAGCTCTGTAGGGGTAAGGGCCAACTATGGCTACACCTTC
NA,TRBV28,TRBJ2-7,once,CASSLGAERLYEQYF,TGTGCCAGCAGTTTAGGGGCCGAACGTCTCTACGAGCAGTACTTC
TRBD1,TRBV2,TRBJ1-1,NA,CASSETGEYTEAFF,TGTGCCAGCAGTGAAACAGGGGAGTACACTGAAGCTTTCTTT
NA,TRBV18,TRBJ1-2,NA,CASSPVLEGSSLRYGYTF,TGTGCCAGCTCACCAGTGTTGGAGGGATCTTCCCTGCGCTATGGCTACACCTTC
NA,TRBV6-6,TRBJ2-7,NA,CASSYEVTGEQYF,TGTGCCAGCAGTTACGAAGTAACGGGGGAGCAGTACTTC
NA,TRBV9,TRBJ1-3,NA,CASSLRQAGNTIYF,TGTGCCAGCAGCCTGCGACAGGCTGGAAACACCATATATTTT
NA,TRBV4-1,TRBJ2-3,once,CASSRNRGGDTDTQYF,TGCGCCAGCAGCCGGAACAGGGGAGGAGACACAGATACGCAGTATTTT